The 16 T cell receptor beta chains reported below all come from one sample, sequenced in a study of T cells after posttransplantation cyclophosphamide. Here immunoSEQ multiplex PCR was the method, and the copy in TCRdb shows in-frame clones only, minus some. This sample has some 21,000 clones; around 85% occur once, and the top ten carry about 2%. Sampled 1 year posttransplant, controls received myeloablative marrow transplants, methotrexate and a calcineurin inhibitor. The specimen comprised PBMCs, sampled about 400 days after allogeneic stem cell transplant with calcineurin inhibitor and methotrexate. These receptors were obtained from a female patient aged 30 to 45 who received an allogeneic stem cell transplant from an unrelated donor, was CMV-positive, and had acute and chronic GVHD. Some T cells could come from the graft donor.

J is TRBJ1-2 and V is TRBV6-1, with 7 bases lining up with TRBD1. This CDR3 is built from 13 residues. V shed 6 bases and J 8 bases; nucleotides not matched to a gene: 9. The germline gives CDR1 MNHNS, CDR2 SASEGT. CDR3 sequence reads: CASSADRVKGYTF. In DNA form, the CDR3 reads TGTGCCAGCAGCGCCGACAGGGTTAAGGGCTACACCTTC.

This clone was seen a few times. The chain has TRBV21-1 and TRBJ2-7; the D call in the table, TRBD2, was not verified against the DNA. TRBV21-1 is given as a pseudogene. The CDR3 totals 16 residues. CDR3 coding DNA: TGTGCCAGCAGCAAATTGACGGCCTGGAGGGACTACGAGCAGTACTTC. Translation gives CASSKLTAWRDYEQYF.

This chain's CDR3 is CAISGPPWTGGLQETQYF. The CDR3 DNA reads TGTGCCATCAGTGGGCCACCCTGGACAGGGGGCCTGCAAGAGACCCAGTACTTC. V gene TRBV10-3 combines with J gene TRBJ2-5; TRBD1 matches at 11 bases. The V gene's germline CDR1 is ENHRY and CDR2 SYGVKD. V lost 4 bases and J lost 2; bases outside the gene matches: 12. There are 18 residues in the CDR3.

The chain combines TRBV2 with TRBJ2-7; 8 bases are a match to TRBD2. From germline, CDR1 is SNHLY and CDR2 FYNNEI. This CDR3 is 17 amino acids long. After removal of 0 bases from V and 0 bases from J, the junction contained 7 bases not matched to a gene. The CDR3 loop is CASSEAFGGARSYEQYF. CDR3 in DNA: TGTGCCAGCAGTGAAGCGTTCGGGGGGGCCCGCTCCTACGAGCAGTACTTC.

CDR3 residues: CASSMGRRTYEQYF. In nucleotides, the CDR3 is TGTGCCAGTAGTATGGGCAGGCGCACCTACGAGCAGTACTTC. This chain joins TRBV19 and TRBJ2-7; D call uncertain. The length of the CDR3 is 14 residues. The ends were cut back, 3 bases at V and 2 bases at J, with 11 bases in the middle. CDR1 LNHDA and CDR2 SQIVND come from the germline V gene (reference sequence).

Here the CDR3 DNA reads TGTGCCAGCTCACTGGGACTTCTCCACGAGCAGTACTTC. This sequence encodes CASSLGLLHEQYF. The J gene is TRBJ2-7, the V gene TRBV18; weak D call: TRBD2 (6 bases). Trimming left V 4 bases short and J 5 bases short, with 12 bases between. Germline V lookup: CDR1 KGHSH, CDR2 LQKENI. The CDR3 runs to 13 residues.

This clone is a singleton in its sample. CDR3 amino acids: CASSSVLPAFPYEQYF. For the CDR3, the DNA is TGTGCCAGCAGTTCGGTACTCCCCGCCTTTCCCTACGAGCAGTACTTC. The chain has TRBV11-2 and TRBJ2-7, with D uncertain. The CDR3 runs to 16 residues. Trimming removed 6 bases from V and 2 bases from J, with 20 bases in between. CDR1 and CDR2 from the germline V gene are SGHAT and FQNNGV.

V and J are TRBV4-1 and TRBJ2-1; 7 bases are a match to TRBD2. From germline, CDR1 is MGHRA and CDR2 YSYEKL. The CDR3 extends over 16 amino acids. Trimming at V came to 1 base and at J to 4 bases, leaving 7 bases not matched to a gene. CDR3: CASSQVAGTKYNEQFF. The CDR3 nucleotides read TGCGCCAGCAGCCAAGTGGCCGGGACTAAATACAATGAGCAGTTCTTC.

The chain uses TRBV19 and TRBJ1-1; TRBD1 matches 9 bases. The CDR3 length is 14 residues. Germline V gives CDR1 LNHDA, CDR2 SQIVND (reference sequence). V lost 7 bases and J lost 3; bases outside the gene matches: 6. CDR3 region: CASTAGTGYTEAFF. CDR3 sequence (DNA): TGTGCCAGTACCGCCGGGACAGGGTACACTGAAGCTTTCTTT.

The gene calls are TRBV5-1 and TRBJ1-5, with D possibly matching TRBD1 (6 bases). Trimming cost V 0 bases and J 2 bases, with 9 bases left between them. The CDR3 is 15 residues long. Germline CDR1 reads SGHRS; CDR2 reads YFSETQ. In nucleotides, the CDR3 is TGCGCCAGCAGCTTGGCGTCAGGGGGCAATCAGCCCCAGCATTTT. Translation gives CASSLASGGNQPQHF.

V usage is TRBV2 and J usage is TRBJ1-3; no clear D. Trimming took off 2 bases at V and 4 bases at J, with 6 bases between the two ends. Germline assignment: CDR1 SNHLY and CDR2 FYNNEI. The length of the CDR3 is 13 residues. The CDR3 bases are TGTGCCAGCAGTGAATGGCCAGGAAACACCATATATTTT. It codes for CASSEWPGNTIYF.

The CDR3 DNA reads TGTGCCAGCAGTTTCGGTGGAGGAGTCGACGAGCAGTACTTC. As protein: CASSFGGGVDEQYF. J is TRBJ2-7 and V is TRBV25-1; possible D gene TRBD2, 5 bases. V was clipped by 5 bases and J by 5 bases, with 16 bases between them. Germline loops: CDR1 MGHDK, CDR2 SYGVNS. This CDR3 spans 14 amino acids.

V gene TRBV9 combines with J gene TRBJ2-6; D is unresolved. Germline V gives CDR1 SGDLS, CDR2 YYNGEE. The V and J ends lost 3 bases and 2 bases respectively, with 12 bases between them. This CDR3 spans 16 amino acids. The CDR3, as DNA: TGTGCCAGCAGCGCCTTCCCCTCAGCTGGGGCCAACGTCCTGACTTTC. Protein sequence: CASSAFPSAGANVLTF. The whole variable domain, filled in from reference TRBV9 and TRBJ2-6, reads DSGVTQTPKHLITATGQRVTLRCSPRSGDLSVYWYQQSLDQGLQFLIQYYNGEERAKGNILERFSAQQFPDLHSELNLSSLELGDSALYFCASSAFPSAGANVLTFGAGSRLTVL.

The J gene is TRBJ1-1, the V gene TRBV5-4; 10 positions match TRBD1. CDR3 length equals 14 residues. V gave up 4 bases and J gave up 3 bases; unmatched junction bases: 3. CDR1 SGHNT and CDR2 YYREEE come from the germline V gene (reference sequence). CDR3 residues: CASSGTGEYTEAFF. The CDR3 DNA follows: TGTGCCAGCAGCGGGACAGGGGAGTACACTGAAGCTTTCTTT.

The chain links TRBV15 to TRBJ2-1, with D unresolved. The CDR3 contains 14 residues. The V end was cut by 1 base, the J end by 4 bases, with 8 bases between. Germline-derived CDR1 and CDR2 are LNHNV and YYDKDF (reference sequence). The CDR3 DNA follows: TGTGCCACCAGCAGAGTCATGAGTTACAATGAGCAGTTCTTC. Protein: CATSRVMSYNEQFF.

Only a few counts were recorded for this clone. This CDR3 reads CASSTARQSGWNQPQHF. CDR3 nucleotide sequence: TGTGCCAGTTCTACCGCTCGACAGTCAGGATGGAATCAGCCCCAGCATTTT. The chain employs TRBV19 and TRBJ1-5, with D maybe TRBD1 (5 bases). The CDR3 length is 17 residues. Germline CDR1 is LNHDA and CDR2 is SQIVND (reference sequence). V lost 8 bases to trimming and J lost 4 bases, with 24 bases between them.